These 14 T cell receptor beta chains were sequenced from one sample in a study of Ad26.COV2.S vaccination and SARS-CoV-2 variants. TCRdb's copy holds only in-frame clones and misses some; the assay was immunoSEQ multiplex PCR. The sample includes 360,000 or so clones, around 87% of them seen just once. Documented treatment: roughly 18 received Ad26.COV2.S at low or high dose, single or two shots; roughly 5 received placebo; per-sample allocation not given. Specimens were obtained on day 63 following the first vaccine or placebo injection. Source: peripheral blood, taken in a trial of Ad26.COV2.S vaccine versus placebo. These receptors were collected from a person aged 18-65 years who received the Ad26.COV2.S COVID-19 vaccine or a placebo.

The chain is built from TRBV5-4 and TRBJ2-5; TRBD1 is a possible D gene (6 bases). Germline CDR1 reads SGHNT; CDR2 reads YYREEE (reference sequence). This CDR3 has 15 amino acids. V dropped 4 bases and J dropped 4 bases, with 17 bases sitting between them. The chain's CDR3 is CASSPEQLRGETQYF. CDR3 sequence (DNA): TGTGCCAGCAGCCCGGAGCAGCTCAGGGGAGAGACCCAGTACTTC.

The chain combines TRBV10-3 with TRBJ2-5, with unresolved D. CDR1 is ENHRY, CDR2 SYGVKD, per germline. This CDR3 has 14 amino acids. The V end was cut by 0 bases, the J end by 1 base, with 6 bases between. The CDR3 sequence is CAISESPTQETQYF. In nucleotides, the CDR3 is TGTGCCATCAGTGAGTCACCGACCCAAGAGACCCAGTACTTC.

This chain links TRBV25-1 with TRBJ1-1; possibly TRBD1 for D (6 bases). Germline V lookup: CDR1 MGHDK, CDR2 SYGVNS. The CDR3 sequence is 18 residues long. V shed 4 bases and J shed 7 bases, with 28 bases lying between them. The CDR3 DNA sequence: TGTGCCAGCAGTGCCTCGTATTCTTGGGCAGGGGAGTTCGGTGAAGCTTTCTTT. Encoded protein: CASSASYSWAGEFGEAFF.

CDR3 DNA: TGCAGCGGGACAGGGCCCGACCCTGCTTTCTTT. Translating it yields CSGTGPDPAFF. V and J are TRBV29-1 and TRBJ1-1, with TRBD1 matching over 8 bases. Germline V CDR1 and CDR2: SQVTM, ANQGSEA. The CDR3 sequence is 11 residues long. V trimming: 7 bases; J trimming: 11 bases; junction bases outside the gene matches: 9. The full variable domain, rest sourced from reference TRBV29-1 and TRBJ1-1, is SAVISQKPSRDICQRGTSLTIQCQVDSQVTMMFWYRQQPGQSLTLIATANQGSEATYESGFVIDKFPISRPNLTFSTLTVSNMSPEDSSIYLCSGTGPDPAFFGQGTRLTVV.

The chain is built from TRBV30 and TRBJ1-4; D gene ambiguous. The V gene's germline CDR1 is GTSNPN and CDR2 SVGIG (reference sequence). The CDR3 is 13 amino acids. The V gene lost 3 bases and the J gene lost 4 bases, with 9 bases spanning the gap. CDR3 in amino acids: CAWRYGDNEKLFF. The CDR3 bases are TGTGCCTGGAGATACGGGGATAATGAAAAACTGTTTTTT.

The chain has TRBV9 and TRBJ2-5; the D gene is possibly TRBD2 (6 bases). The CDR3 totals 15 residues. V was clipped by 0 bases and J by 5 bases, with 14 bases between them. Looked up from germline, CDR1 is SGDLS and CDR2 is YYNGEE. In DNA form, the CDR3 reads TGTGCCAGCAGCGTAGAGGGACCCCGGGGGGAGACCCAGTACTTC. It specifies CASSVEGPRGETQYF.

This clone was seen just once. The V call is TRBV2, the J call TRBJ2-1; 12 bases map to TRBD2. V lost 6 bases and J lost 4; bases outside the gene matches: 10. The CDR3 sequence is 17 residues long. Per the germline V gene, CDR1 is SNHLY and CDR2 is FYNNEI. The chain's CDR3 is CASRRRSTSGGYNEQFF. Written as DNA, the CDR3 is TGTGCCAGCAGGCGACGATCGACTAGCGGGGGATACAATGAGCAGTTCTTC.

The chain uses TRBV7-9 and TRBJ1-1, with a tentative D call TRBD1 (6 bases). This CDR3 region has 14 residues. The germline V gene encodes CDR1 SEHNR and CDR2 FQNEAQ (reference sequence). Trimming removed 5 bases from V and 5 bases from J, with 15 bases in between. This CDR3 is CASSDQGRGTEAFF. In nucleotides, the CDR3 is TGTGCCAGCAGCGATCAGGGGAGAGGGACTGAAGCTTTCTTT.

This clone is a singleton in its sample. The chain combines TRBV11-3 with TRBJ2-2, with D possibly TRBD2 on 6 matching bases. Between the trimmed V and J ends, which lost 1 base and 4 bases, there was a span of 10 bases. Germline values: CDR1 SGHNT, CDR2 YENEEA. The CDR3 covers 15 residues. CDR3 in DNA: TGTGCCAGCAGCTTAGGTCTAGCGACCACCGGGGAGCTGTTTTTT. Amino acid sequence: CASSLGLATTGELFF.

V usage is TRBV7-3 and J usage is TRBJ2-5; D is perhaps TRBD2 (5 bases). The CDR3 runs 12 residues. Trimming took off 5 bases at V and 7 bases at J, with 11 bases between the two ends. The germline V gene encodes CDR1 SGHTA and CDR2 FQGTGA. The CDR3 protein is CASSPGVGTQYF. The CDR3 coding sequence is TGTGCCAGCAGCCCCGGGGTTGGGACCCAGTACTTC.

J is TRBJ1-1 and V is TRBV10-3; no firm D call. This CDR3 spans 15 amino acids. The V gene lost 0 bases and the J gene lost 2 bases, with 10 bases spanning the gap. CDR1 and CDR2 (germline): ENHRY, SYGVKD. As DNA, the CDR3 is TGTGCCATCAGTGAGTCCAGGACGGTCAACACTGAAGCTTTCTTT. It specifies CAISESRTVNTEAFF.

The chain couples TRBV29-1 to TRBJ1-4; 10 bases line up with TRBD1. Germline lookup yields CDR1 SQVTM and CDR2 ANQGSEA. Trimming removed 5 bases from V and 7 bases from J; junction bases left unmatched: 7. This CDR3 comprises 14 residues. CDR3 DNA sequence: TGCAGCGTTATCGCCCGGGACAGGGGTGAAAAACTGTTTTTT. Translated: CSVIARDRGEKLFF. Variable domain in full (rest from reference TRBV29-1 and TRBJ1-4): SAVISQKPSRDICQRGTSLTIQCQVDSQVTMMFWYRQQPGQSLTLIATANQGSEATYESGFVIDKFPISRPNLTFSTLTVSNMSPEDSSIYLCSVIARDRGEKLFFGSGTQLSVL.

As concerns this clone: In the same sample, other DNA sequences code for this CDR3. Written as DNA, the CDR3 is TGTGCCTGGAGTGTACAGGGTAACACTGAAGCTTTCTTT. This codes for CAWSVQGNTEAFF. The chain couples TRBV30 to TRBJ1-1; tentatively, D is TRBD1 (6 bases). The CDR3 loop spans 13 amino acids. V lost 0 bases, J lost 2 bases, and 7 bases lay in between. Germline CDR1 and CDR2: GTSNPN and SVGIG (reference sequence).

CDR3 nucleotides: TGCAGCGTTGAGATCGGACAAACCGCCACAGATACGCAGTATTTT. Translated, it gives CSVEIGQTATDTQYF. The rearrangement uses TRBV29-1 and TRBJ2-3, with D possibly matching TRBD1 (5 bases). This CDR3 is 15 amino acids long. Per germline, CDR1 SQVTM and CDR2 ANQGSEA. The ends were cut back, 3 bases at V and 2 bases at J, with 15 bases in the middle.